Following are 8 T cell receptor beta chains from one sample sequenced in a study of cytomegalovirus exposure and HLA in healthy donors. Vbeta (60) and Jbeta (13) primers were used in the PCR. Assay: immunoSEQ multiplex PCR; the TCRdb copy retains only in-frame clones and omits some. The sample lists approximately 210,000 clones; around 80% were seen once. Sequencing was carried out using PBMCs. All receptors derive from a woman between 40 and 55 years old in good health and CMV-seronegative.

The rearrangement joins TRBV6-5 to TRBJ1-1; TRBD1 matches at 12 bases. This CDR3 has 12 amino acids. Germline trimming cut 11 bases from V and 10 bases from J; bases unmatched to any gene: 8. Looked up from germline, CDR1 is MNHEY and CDR2 is SVGAGI. For the CDR3, the DNA is TGTGCCGGCGGGACAGGGGGCGTGAGAGCTTTCTTT. Its translation is CAGGTGGVRAFF.

This sequence joins TRBV10-1 and TRBJ1-1; 8 bases are shared with TRBD1. Germline values: CDR1 WNHNN, CDR2 SYGVQD (reference sequence). CDR3 length equals 13 residues. V lost 6 bases and J lost 3; bases outside the gene matches: 3. CDR3 loop: CASRDRAYTEAFF. CDR3 sequence (DNA): TGCGCCAGCAGGGACAGGGCGTACACTGAAGCTTTCTTT.

V and J are TRBV6-1 and TRBJ2-3, with 7 bases fitting TRBD2. After removal of 4 bases from V and 8 bases from J, the junction contained 9 bases not matched to a gene. CDR1 and CDR2 (germline): MNHNS, SASEGT. The CDR3 has 14 amino acids. Here the CDR3 reads CASSGEGSLGTQYF. In nucleotides, the CDR3 is TGTGCCAGCAGTGGGGAGGGATCCCTTGGTACGCAGTATTTT.

This clone occurred a few times. The CDR3 DNA follows: TGTGCCAGCAGCCGCGCCCTAGCGGGATTATATGGGACCGGGGAGCTGTTTTTT. This translates into CASSRALAGLYGTGELFF. The rearrangement links TRBV7-9 to TRBJ2-2, with 9 nucleotides matching TRBD2. Germline trimming cut 5 bases from V and 5 bases from J; bases unmatched to any gene: 15. The germline V gene has CDR1 SEHNR and CDR2 FQNEAQ (reference sequence). The length of the CDR3 is 18 residues. Using reference TRBV7-9 and TRBJ2-2 for the parts outside the CDR3, the full variable domain is DTGVSQNPRHKITKRGQNVTFRCDPISEHNRLYWYRQTLGQGPEFLTYFQNEAQLEKSRLLSDRFSAERPKGSFSTLEIQRTEQGDSAMYLCASSRALAGLYGTGELFFGEGSRLTVL.

The rearrangement joins TRBV4-1 to TRBJ2-7, with 7 bases identical to TRBD2. The J segment lost 0 bases and the V segment lost 4 bases, leaving 6 bases of the junction unmatched. Germline V gene sequence: CDR1 MGHRA, CDR2 YSYEKL. This CDR3 is 15 amino acids long. Here the CDR3 DNA reads TGCGCCAGCAGCCGGACGGGACTATCCTCCTACGAGCAGTACTTC. The encoded protein is CASSRTGLSSYEQYF.

The chain uses TRBV19 and TRBJ2-5; D perhaps matches TRBD1 (5 bases). Germline loops: CDR1 LNHDA, CDR2 SQIVND (reference sequence). This CDR3 has 15 amino acids. V lost 3 bases, J lost 1 base, and 12 bases lay in between. The CDR3 sequence is CASSIAPGPQETQYF. For the CDR3, the DNA is TGTGCCAGTAGTATCGCCCCAGGGCCCCAAGAGACCCAGTACTTC.

V usage is TRBV2 and J usage is TRBJ1-4, with D maybe TRBD1 (5 bases). CDR1 SNHLY and CDR2 FYNNEI come from the germline V gene. V was trimmed by 7 bases and J by 1 base, leaving 7 bases between them. The CDR3 has 13 amino acids. CDR3 sequence reads: CASNDRTNEKLFF. The CDR3 region has the DNA TGTGCCAGCAATGACAGAACTAATGAAAAACTGTTTTTT.

This rearrangement joins TRBV5-4 to TRBJ1-1; perhaps TRBD1 as D (6 bases). CDR3 length: 16 amino acids. The V end lost 0 bases, the J end lost 3 bases, and 15 bases lay between the germline ends. Germline CDR1 reads SGHNT; CDR2 reads YYREEE (reference sequence). In nucleotides, the CDR3 is TGTGCCAGCAGCTTGGGGGGGCTAAAGCGCGACACTGAAGCTTTCTTT. Protein product: CASSLGGLKRDTEAFF.